Sequencing of this T cell receptor (beta chain) was carried out in a study of cytomegalovirus exposure and HLA in healthy donors. The repertoire was sequenced with immunoSEQ multiplex PCR; TCRdb's copy has only in-frame clones and lacks some. In the table there are tens of thousands of clones, about 94% of which are singletons. Germline V gives CDR1 LNHNV, CDR2 YYDKDF (reference sequence). The CDR3 covers 15 residues. V shed 0 bases, J shed 3 bases, and the junction held 2 bases outside the gene matches. The receptor was isolated from a man in his late teens or twenties in good health and CMV-seropositive. The chain combines TRBV15 with TRBJ2-1; 7 bases agree with TRBD2. Sequencing was done on a sample of PBMCs. CDR3 region: CATSRDSGFYNEQFF. The CDR3 bases are TGTGCCACCAGCAGAGATAGCGGGTTCTACAATGAGCAGTTCTTC. Full variable domain (remainder filled in from reference TRBV15 and TRBJ2-1): DAMVIQNPRYQVTQFGKPVTLSCSQTLNHNVMYWYQQKSSQAPKLLFHYYDKDFNNEADTPDNFQSRRPNTSFCFLDIRSPGLGDTAMYLCATSRDSGFYNEQFFGPGTRLTVL.